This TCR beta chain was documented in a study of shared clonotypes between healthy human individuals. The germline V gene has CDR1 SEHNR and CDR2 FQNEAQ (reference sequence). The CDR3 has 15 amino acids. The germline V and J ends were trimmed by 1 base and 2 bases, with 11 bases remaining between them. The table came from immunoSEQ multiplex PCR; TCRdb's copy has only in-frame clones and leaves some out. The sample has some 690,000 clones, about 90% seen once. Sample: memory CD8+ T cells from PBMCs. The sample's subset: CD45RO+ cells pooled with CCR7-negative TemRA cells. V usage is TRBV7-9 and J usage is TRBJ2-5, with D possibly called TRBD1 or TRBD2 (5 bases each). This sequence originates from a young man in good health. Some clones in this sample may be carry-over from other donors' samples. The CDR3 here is CASSLGGDVQETQYF. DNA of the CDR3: TGTGCCAGCAGCTTAGGAGGGGATGTTCAAGAGACCCAGTACTTC.